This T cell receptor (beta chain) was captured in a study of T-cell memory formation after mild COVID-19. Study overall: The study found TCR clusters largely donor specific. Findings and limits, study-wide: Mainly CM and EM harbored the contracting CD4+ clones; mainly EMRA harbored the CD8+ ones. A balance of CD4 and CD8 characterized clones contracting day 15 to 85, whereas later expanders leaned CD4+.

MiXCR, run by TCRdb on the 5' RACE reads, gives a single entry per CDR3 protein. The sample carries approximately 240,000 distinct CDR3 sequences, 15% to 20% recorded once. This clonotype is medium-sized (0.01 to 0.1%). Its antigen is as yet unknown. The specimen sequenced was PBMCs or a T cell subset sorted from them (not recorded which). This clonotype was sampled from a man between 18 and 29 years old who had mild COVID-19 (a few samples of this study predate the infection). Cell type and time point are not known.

In DNA, the CDR3 is TGTGCCAGCTCACGGACTAGCGGAGGACAAGAGACCCAGTACTTC. Its translation: CASSRTSGGQETQYF. This chain links TRBV18 with TRBJ2-5, with 10 bases identical to TRBD2. Germline values: CDR1 KGHSH, CDR2 LQKENI. The CDR3 extends over 15 amino acids. V lost 4 bases and J lost 2; bases outside the gene matches: 4.